The rows below give T cell receptor beta chains drawn from one sample of a study of T cells expressing NK-cell markers. TCRdb re-called the 5' RACE reads; one entry per CDR3 protein, DNA not given. This sample's clone table lists about 21,000 distinct CDR3 sequences. Material: blood T cells: a sorted CD56 or NKG2C T cell subset, CD4+ or CD8+ T cells, or bulk PBMC T cells (not recorded which). The receptors stem from a man aged 18-69 years in good health. Each CDR3 is given with its conserved first and last residue.

V	J	CDR3
TRBV27	TRBJ2-5	CASSWGAQETQYF
TRBV27	TRBJ2-1	CASSLGPPRQGHEQFF
TRBV7-2	TRBJ2-7	CASNPRVGFYEQYF
TRBV28	TRBJ1-1	CASSLPGIPVEAFF
TRBV6-2/TRBV6-3	TRBJ1-2	CASSFRSASGYTF
TRBV20-1	TRBJ2-3	CSAYPGTGFFDTQYF
TRBV7-2	TRBJ1-3	CASSLEALRSGNTIYF
TRBV7-8	TRBJ2-5	CASSLGSTRDIQYF
TRBV20-1	TRBJ2-3	CSAERVDTQYF
TRBV9	TRBJ1-2	CASSSASFPGYTF
TRBV20-1	TRBJ2-5	CSARVRQGAGETQYF
TRBV18	TRBJ2-5	CASSPFRTGEETQYF
TRBV7-8	TRBJ2-3	CASSLEGWSTDTQYF
TRBV12-3/TRBV12-4	TRBJ1-5	CASSLADSETGGNQPQHF
TRBV12-3/TRBV12-4	TRBJ2-3	CASSPASGGNTDTQYF
TRBV7-9	TRBJ1-2	CASSLGDYGYTF